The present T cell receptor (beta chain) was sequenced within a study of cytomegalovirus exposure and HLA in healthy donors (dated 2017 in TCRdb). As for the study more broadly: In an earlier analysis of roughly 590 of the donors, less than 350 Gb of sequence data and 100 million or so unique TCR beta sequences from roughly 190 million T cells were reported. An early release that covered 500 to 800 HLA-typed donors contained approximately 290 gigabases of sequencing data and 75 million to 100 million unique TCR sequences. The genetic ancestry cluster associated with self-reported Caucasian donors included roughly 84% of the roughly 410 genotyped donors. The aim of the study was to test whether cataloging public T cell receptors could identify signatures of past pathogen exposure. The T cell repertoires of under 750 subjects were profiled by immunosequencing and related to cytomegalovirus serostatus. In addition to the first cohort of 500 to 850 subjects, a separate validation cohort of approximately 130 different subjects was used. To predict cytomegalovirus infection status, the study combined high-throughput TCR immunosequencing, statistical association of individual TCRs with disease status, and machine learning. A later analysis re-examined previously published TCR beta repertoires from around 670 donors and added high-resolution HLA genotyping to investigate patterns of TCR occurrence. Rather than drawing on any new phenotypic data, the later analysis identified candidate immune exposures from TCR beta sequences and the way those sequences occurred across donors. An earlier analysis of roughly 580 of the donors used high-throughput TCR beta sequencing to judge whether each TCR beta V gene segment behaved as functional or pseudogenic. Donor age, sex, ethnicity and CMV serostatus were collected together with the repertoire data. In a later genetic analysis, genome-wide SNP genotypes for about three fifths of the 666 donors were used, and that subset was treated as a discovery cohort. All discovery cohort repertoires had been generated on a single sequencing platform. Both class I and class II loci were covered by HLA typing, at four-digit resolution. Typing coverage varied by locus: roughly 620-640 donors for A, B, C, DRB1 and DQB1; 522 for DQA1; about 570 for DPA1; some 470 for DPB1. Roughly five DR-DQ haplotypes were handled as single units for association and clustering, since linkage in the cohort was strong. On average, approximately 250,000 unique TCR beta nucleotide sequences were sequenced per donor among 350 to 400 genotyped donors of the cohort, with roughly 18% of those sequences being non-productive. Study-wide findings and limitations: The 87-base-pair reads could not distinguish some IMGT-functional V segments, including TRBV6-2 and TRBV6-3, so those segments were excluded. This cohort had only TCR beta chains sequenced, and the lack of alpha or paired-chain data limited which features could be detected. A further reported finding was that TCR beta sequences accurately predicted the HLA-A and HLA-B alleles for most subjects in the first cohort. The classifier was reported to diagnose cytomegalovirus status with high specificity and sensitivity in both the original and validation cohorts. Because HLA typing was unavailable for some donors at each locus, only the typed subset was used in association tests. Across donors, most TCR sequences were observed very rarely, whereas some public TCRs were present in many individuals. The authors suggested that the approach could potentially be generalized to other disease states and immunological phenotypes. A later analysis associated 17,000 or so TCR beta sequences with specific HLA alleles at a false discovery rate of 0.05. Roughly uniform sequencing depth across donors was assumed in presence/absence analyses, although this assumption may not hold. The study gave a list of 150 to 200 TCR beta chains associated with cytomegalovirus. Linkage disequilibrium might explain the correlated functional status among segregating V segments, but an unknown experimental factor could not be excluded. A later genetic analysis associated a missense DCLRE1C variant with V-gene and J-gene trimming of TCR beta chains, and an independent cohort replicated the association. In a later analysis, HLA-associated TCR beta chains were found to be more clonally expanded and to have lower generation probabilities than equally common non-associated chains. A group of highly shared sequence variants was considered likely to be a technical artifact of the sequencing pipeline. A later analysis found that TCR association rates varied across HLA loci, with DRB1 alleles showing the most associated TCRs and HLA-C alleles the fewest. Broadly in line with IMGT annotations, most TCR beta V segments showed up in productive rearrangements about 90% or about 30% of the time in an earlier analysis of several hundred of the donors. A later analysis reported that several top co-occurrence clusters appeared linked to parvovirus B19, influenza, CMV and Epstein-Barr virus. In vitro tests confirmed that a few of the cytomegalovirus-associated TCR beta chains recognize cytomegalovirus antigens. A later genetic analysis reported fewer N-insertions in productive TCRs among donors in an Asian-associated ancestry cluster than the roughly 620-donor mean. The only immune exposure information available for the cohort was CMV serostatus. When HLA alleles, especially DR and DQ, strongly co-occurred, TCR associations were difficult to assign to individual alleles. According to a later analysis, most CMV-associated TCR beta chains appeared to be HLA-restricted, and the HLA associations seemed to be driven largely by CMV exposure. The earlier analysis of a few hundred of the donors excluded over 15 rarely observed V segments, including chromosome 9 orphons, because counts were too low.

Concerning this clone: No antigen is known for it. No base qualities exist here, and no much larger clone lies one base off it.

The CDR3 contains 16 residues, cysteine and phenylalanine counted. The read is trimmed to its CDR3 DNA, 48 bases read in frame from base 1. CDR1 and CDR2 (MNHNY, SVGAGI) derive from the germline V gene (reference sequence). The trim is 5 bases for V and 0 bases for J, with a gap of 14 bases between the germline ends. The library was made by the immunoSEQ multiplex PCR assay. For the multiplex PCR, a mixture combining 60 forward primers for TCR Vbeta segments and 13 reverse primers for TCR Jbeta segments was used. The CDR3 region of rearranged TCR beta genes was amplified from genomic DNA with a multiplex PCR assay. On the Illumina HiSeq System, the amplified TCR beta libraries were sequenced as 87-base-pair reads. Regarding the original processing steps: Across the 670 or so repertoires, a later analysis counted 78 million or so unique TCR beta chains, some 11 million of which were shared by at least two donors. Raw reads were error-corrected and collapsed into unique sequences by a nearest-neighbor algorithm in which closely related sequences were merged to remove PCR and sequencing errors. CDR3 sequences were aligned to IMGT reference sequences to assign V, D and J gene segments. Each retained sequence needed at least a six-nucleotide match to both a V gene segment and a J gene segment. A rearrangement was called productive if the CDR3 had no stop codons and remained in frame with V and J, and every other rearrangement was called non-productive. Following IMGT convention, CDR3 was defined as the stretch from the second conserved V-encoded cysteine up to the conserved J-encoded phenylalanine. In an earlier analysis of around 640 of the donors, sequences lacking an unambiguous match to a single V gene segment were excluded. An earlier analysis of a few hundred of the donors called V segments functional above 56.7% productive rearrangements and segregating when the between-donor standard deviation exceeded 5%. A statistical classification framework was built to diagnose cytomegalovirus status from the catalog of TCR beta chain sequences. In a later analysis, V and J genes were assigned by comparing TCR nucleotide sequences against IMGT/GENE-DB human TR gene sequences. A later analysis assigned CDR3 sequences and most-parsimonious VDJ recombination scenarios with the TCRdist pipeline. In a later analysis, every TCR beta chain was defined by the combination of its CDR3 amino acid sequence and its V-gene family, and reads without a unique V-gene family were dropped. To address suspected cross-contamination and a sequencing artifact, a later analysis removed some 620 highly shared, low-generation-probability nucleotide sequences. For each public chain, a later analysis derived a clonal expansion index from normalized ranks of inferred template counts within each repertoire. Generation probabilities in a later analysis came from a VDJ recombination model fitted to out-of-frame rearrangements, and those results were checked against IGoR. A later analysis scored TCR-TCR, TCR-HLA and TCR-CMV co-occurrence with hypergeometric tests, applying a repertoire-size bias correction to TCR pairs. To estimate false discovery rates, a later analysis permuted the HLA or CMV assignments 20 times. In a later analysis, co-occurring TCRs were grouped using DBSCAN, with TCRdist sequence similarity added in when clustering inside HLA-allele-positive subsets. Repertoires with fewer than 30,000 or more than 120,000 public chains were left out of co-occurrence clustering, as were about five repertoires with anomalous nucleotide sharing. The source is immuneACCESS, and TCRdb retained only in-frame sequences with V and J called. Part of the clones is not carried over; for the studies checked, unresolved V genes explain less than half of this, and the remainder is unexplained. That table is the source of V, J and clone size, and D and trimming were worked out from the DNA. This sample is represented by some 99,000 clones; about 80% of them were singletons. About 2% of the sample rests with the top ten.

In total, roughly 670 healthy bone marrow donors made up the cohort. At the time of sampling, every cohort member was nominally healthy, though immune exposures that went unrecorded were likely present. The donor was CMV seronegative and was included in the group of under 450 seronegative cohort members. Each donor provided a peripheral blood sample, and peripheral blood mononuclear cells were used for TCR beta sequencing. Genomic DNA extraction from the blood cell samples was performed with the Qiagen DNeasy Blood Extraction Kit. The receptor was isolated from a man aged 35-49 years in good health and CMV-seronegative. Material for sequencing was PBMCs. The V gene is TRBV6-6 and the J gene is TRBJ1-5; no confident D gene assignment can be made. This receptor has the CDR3 CASSRRGSGSNQPQHF. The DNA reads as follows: TGTGCCAGCAGTAGACGGGGTTCGGGTAGCAATCAGCCCCAGCATTTT.